This T cell receptor beta chain came from a study of T cell responses to AZD1222 COVID-19 vaccine. Study overall: Pooling was applied to second doses at about 4 or about 12 weeks.

Remarks on this clone: Its cognate antigen is unknown.

This table comes from immunoSEQ multiplex PCR, and its TCRdb copy is limited to in-frame clones, with some not included. The sample lists some 130,000 clones, 84% occurring once. Germline V lookup: CDR1 LNHDA, CDR2 SQIVND (reference sequence). V lost 5 bases to trimming and J lost 7 bases, with 23 bases between them. The CDR3 consists of 17 residues. The study, taken as a whole, reports: Most donors were white British, females outnumbered males, and clonal diversity was possibly underestimated. Close to half of spike-specific TCRs reportedly recognize unmutated variant regions. CD4 TCRs covered the whole spike, strongest at regions 160-218 and 743-854.

The receptor's source is an adult in good health. Sequenced material: peripheral blood, taken on day 0 of AZD1222 vaccination. The rearrangement joins TRBV19 to TRBJ1-4; perhaps TRBD1 as D (5 bases). CDR3 residues: CASSSSMLGGLSEKLFF. In DNA form, the CDR3 reads TGTGCCAGTAGTTCCTCGATGTTGGGGGGTCTGAGTGAAAAACTGTTTTTT.